Below are 26 T cell receptor beta chains sequenced from a single sample in a study of glioma-infiltrating T cells after dendritic cell vaccination. TCRdb keeps only in-frame clones here, not all; method: immunoSEQ multiplex PCR. Of fewer than 75,000 clones in the sample, over 65% were seen once. Described time point: after dendritic cell vaccination, including at tumor progression/relapse. The input for sequencing was blood, taken after dendritic cell vaccination. Every receptor here comes from a human donor with glioblastoma.

V is TRBV4-3 and J is TRBJ1-1; TRBD1 matches at 7 bases. This CDR3 contains 14 residues. Germline V gene lookup returns CDR1 LGHNA and CDR2 YSLEER. After removal of 5 bases from V and 2 bases from J, the junction contained 5 bases not matched to a gene. The CDR3 coding sequence is TGCGCCAGCAGCTTGCACAGGGGAAACACTGAAGCTTTCTTT. Translated, it gives CASSLHRGNTEAFF.

V is TRBV23-1 and J is TRBJ1-2; tentatively, D is TRBD1 (5 bases). TRBV23-1 is known as an ORF, though its function is uncertain. V was pared by 6 bases and J by 1 base, with 21 bases between. CDR3 size: 17 residues. CDR3 amino acids: CASRPRPPRRDNYGYTF. The CDR3 region has the DNA TGCGCCAGCAGACCTAGACCCCCCCGCAGGGATAACTATGGCTACACCTTC.

J is TRBJ2-1 and V is TRBV25-1; TRBD2 agrees at 7 bases. This CDR3 contains 15 residues. V lost 4 bases and J lost 7; bases outside the gene matches: 10. CDR1 MGHDK and CDR2 SYGVNS come from the germline V gene. The DNA of the CDR3 is TGTGCCAGCAGTGGGACTAGGACCGCCGCGAATGAGCAGTTCTTC. This sequence encodes CASSGTRTAANEQFF.

DNA of the CDR3: TGTGCCAGCAGTGTAGCCGACAGGGGGAGATTGAACACTGAAGCTTTCTTT. Translation gives CASSVADRGRLNTEAFF. This chain links TRBV2 with TRBJ1-1; 9 bases agree with TRBD1. With V trimmed by 4 bases and J by 0 bases, 9 bases remained unmatched. Germline-derived CDR1 and CDR2 are SNHLY and FYNNEI. The CDR3 is 17 residues long. The variable domain in full, completed from reference TRBV2 and TRBJ1-1, reads EPEVTQTPSHQVTQMGQEVILRCVPISNHLYFYWYRQILGQKVEFLVSFYNNEISEKSEIFDDQFSVERPDGSNFTLKIRSTKLEDSAMYFCASSVADRGRLNTEAFFGQGTRLTVV.

The CDR3 protein is CASSSPGESYNEQFF. CDR3 DNA sequence: TGTGCCAGCAGCTCGCCGGGAGAATCCTACAATGAGCAGTTCTTC. The rearrangement joins TRBV5-4 to TRBJ2-1, with a possible D match to TRBD2 (6 bases). Per germline, CDR1 SGHNT and CDR2 YYREEE (reference sequence). This CDR3 contains 15 residues. V gave up 3 bases and J gave up 1 base, with 11 bases separating them.

This clone was seen more than once but under ten times. The rearrangement joins TRBV18 to TRBJ1-2; 12 positions match TRBD1. This CDR3 has 18 residues. Germline lookup yields CDR1 KGHSH and CDR2 LQKENI. V lost 6 bases and J lost 7; bases outside the gene matches: 18. CDR3 DNA: TGTGCCAGCTCTCCCACCGCCGGGACAGGGGGCGTAGTAACTGGCTACACCTTC. Protein product: CASSPTAGTGGVVTGYTF.

Here the CDR3 DNA reads TGTGCCAGCAGCCCCCAACAGGGGGCGAGGACTGAAGCTTTCTTT. Translated, it gives CASSPQQGARTEAFF. The rearrangement uses TRBV7-2 and TRBJ1-1; 9 bases map to TRBD1. J lost 5 bases, V lost 5 bases, and 9 bases had no gene match. The CDR3 loop spans 15 amino acids. Per the germline V gene, CDR1 is SGHTA and CDR2 is FQGNSA.

The sample holds a few counts of this clone. This chain uses TRBV5-8 with TRBJ2-7; D might be TRBD1 (6 bases). The CDR3 length is 14 residues. Germline-derived CDR1 and CDR2 are SGHTS and YDEGEE. The V gene lost 0 bases and the J gene lost 3 bases, with 10 bases spanning the gap. The CDR3 sequence: CASSLGQGIYEQYF. CDR3 nucleotide sequence: TGTGCCAGCAGCTTGGGGCAGGGGATCTACGAGCAGTACTTC.

The chain joins TRBV5-4 to TRBJ2-1; TRBD2 matches at 9 bases. The CDR3 length is 16 residues. Trimming cost V 0 bases and J 5 bases; bases outside gene matches: 6. Germline V gives CDR1 SGHNT, CDR2 YYREEE (reference sequence). CDR3 region: CASSLAVRGGHNEQFF. The CDR3 DNA is TGTGCCAGCAGCTTGGCGGTGCGGGGGGGCCACAATGAGCAGTTCTTC.

In the case of this clone: A junction boundary mismatches the germline segment, possibly from a read error. V usage is TRBV7-7 and J usage is TRBJ2-7, with D perhaps TRBD2 (5 bases). The germline CDR1 and CDR2 sequences are SSHAT and FNYEAQ (reference sequence). This CDR3 is 13 amino acids long. CDR3 region: CASSLAREYEQYF. DNA of the CDR3: TGTGCTAGCAGCTTAGCCCGGGAATACGAGCAGTACTTC.

The gene calls are TRBV30 and TRBJ1-2, with D maybe TRBD1 (6 bases). The CDR3 sequence is 12 residues long. V was trimmed by 5 bases and J by 2 bases, leaving 9 bases between them. Looked up from germline, CDR1 is GTSNPN and CDR2 is SVGIG (reference sequence). CDR3 nucleotides: TGTGCCTGGGGACAGCTGAACTATGGCTACACCTTC. Translated: CAWGQLNYGYTF.

This sequence joins TRBV25-1 and TRBJ2-3; 11 bases fit TRBD2. The CDR3 totals 16 residues. The J segment lost 3 bases and the V segment lost 2 bases, leaving 4 bases of the junction unmatched. In germline, CDR1 is MGHDK, CDR2 SYGVNS. The CDR3 DNA is TGTGCCAGCAGTGAAAGGGGACTAGCGGTTACAGATACGCAGTATTTT. Its protein product is CASSERGLAVTDTQYF.

In its sample, this clone was seen once. The rearrangement joins TRBV30 to TRBJ1-5; D not certain. This CDR3 has 15 amino acids. Germline assignment: CDR1 GTSNPN and CDR2 SVGIG (reference sequence). The ends were cut back, 0 bases at V and 2 bases at J, with 11 bases in the middle. The CDR3 sequence is CAWSVSGGGNQPQHF. The CDR3 region has the DNA TGTGCCTGGAGTGTATCCGGCGGTGGCAATCAGCCCCAGCATTTT.

V is TRBV9 and J is TRBJ1-5, with D unresolved. CDR3 size: 15 residues. Trimming cost V 0 bases and J 1 base, with 8 bases left between them. The germline V gene has CDR1 SGDLS and CDR2 YYNGEE. CDR3 in amino acids: CASSVGGASNQPQHF. CDR3 sequence (DNA): TGTGCCAGCAGCGTAGGGGGAGCGAGCAATCAGCCCCAGCATTTT.

V gene TRBV5-1 combines with J gene TRBJ2-1; 11 bases fit TRBD1. V was clipped by 2 bases and J by 9 bases; unmatched bases: 4. The CDR3 has 14 amino acids. The germline V gene has CDR1 SGHRS and CDR2 YFSETQ. The CDR3 loop reads CASSFLDRGREQFF. DNA of the CDR3: TGCGCCAGCAGCTTTCTGGACAGGGGGCGTGAGCAGTTCTTC.

This clone was seen a single time. V gene TRBV6-5 combines with J gene TRBJ2-1, with TRBD2 matching over 10 bases. Germline V gene data show CDR1 as MNHEY and CDR2 as SVGAGI. This CDR3 is built from 16 residues. Unmatched junction bases numbered 11, after V lost 2 bases and J lost 10 bases. The CDR3 DNA reads TGTGCCAGCAGTTACGGGGCAGCGGGGGGGCCCTTAGAGCAGTTCTTC. Its translation: CASSYGAAGGPLEQFF.

The chain employs TRBV7-9 and TRBJ2-5, with no clear D. The last part of the DNA fits TRBJ2-7 better; the J call may be wrong. This CDR3 has 13 amino acids. The germline gives CDR1 SEHNR, CDR2 FQNEAQ (reference sequence). This CDR3 reads CASSLVPHYEQYF. The CDR3 coding sequence is TGTGCCAGCAGCTTAGTTCCCCACTACGAGCAGTACTTC.

The chain has TRBV5-5 and TRBJ1-2; the D gene is possibly TRBD1 (5 bases). CDR1 and CDR2 (germline): SGHKS, YYEKEE (reference sequence). The CDR3 spans 14 residues. Trimming shortened V by 4 bases and J by 8 bases, and 18 bases separated the two germline ends. CDR3 coding DNA: TGTGCCAGCAGCCCACTACGAAGGACAAGCGGCTACACCTTC. This sequence encodes CASSPLRRTSGYTF. The whole variable domain, filled in from reference TRBV5-5 and TRBJ1-2, reads DAGVTQSPTHLIKTRGQQVTLRCSPISGHKSVSWYQQVLGQGPQFIFQYYEKEERGRGNFPDRFSARQFPNYSSELNVNALLLGDSALYLCASSPLRRTSGYTFGSGTRLTVV.

The V gene is TRBV7-3, the J gene TRBJ2-5, with 10 bases lining up with TRBD2. The ends lost 0 bases at V and 3 bases at J; junction bases unmatched: 4. CDR3 length: 16 residues. CDR1 SGHTA and CDR2 FQGTGA come from the germline V gene. In DNA form, the CDR3 reads TGTGCCAGCAGCTTAACGTCGAGCGGGGGGGAAGAGACCCAGTACTTC. This codes for CASSLTSSGGEETQYF.

The genes are TRBV7-9 and TRBJ2-5; D ambiguous. CDR3 size: 14 residues. Trimming removed 4 bases from V and 4 bases from J, with 13 bases in between. Per germline, CDR1 SEHNR and CDR2 FQNEAQ (reference sequence). The CDR3 protein is CASSSQEFGETQYF. CDR3 bases: TGTGCCAGCAGCTCCCAAGAGTTTGGAGAGACCCAGTACTTC.

The J gene is TRBJ1-1, the V gene TRBV4-1; D remains ambiguous. V lost 3 bases and J 1 base, leaving 3 bases between the germline ends. The CDR3 spans 12 residues. Germline V gene data show CDR1 as MGHRA and CDR2 as YSYEKL. CDR3 residues: CASSQANTEAFF. DNA for the CDR3: TGCGCCAGCAGCCAGGCGAACACTGAAGCTTTCTTT.

This chain links TRBV4-2 with TRBJ2-1; 7 positions match TRBD2. CDR1 and CDR2 from the germline V gene are LGHNA and YNFKEQ. The V segment lost 0 bases and the J segment 1 base; nucleotides outside the gene matches: 3. The CDR3 sequence is 16 residues long. For the CDR3, the DNA is TGTGCCAGCAGCCAAGACGGGGGGAAGTCCTACAATGAGCAGTTCTTC. Its protein product is CASSQDGGKSYNEQFF.

This chain joins TRBV5-4 and TRBJ2-3; 8 positions match TRBD1. Per the germline V gene, CDR1 is SGHNT and CDR2 is YYREEE (reference sequence). With V trimmed by 4 bases and J by 0 bases, 4 bases remained unmatched. The CDR3 is 15 amino acids. CDR3 coding DNA: TGTGCCAGCAGCGAGGACAGGGTTAGCACAGATACGCAGTATTTT. Protein: CASSEDRVSTDTQYF.

J is TRBJ2-5 and V is TRBV7-9; D is perhaps TRBD1 (5 bases). The V gene's germline CDR1 is SEHNR and CDR2 FQNEAQ (reference sequence). Trimming cost V 2 bases and J 5 bases, with 12 bases left between them. The CDR3 is 14 residues long. Here the CDR3 reads CASSLRGQAETQYF. In DNA, the CDR3 is TGTGCCAGCAGCTTAAGGGGCCAGGCGGAGACCCAGTACTTC.

The chain has TRBV6-5 and TRBJ2-5; D uncertain. Trimming stripped 5 bases from V and 0 bases from J, with 10 bases between. This CDR3 has 14 residues. Germline lookup yields CDR1 MNHEY and CDR2 SVGAGI. Here the CDR3 reads CASSPRVYQETQYF. Written as DNA, the CDR3 is TGTGCCAGCAGTCCCCGGGTGTACCAAGAGACCCAGTACTTC.

The gene calls are TRBV5-3 and TRBJ2-5; 13 nucleotides line up with TRBD2. TRBV5-3 is given ORF status, its function remaining uncertain. Trimming removed 3 bases from V and 9 bases from J; junction bases left unmatched: 26. The CDR3 has 21 residues. The CDR3 coding sequence is TGTGCCAGAAGCTGCCCCAAAAGACTAGCGGGGGGCACCCTATTAAAATGGGCCCAGTACTTC. It specifies CARSCPKRLAGGTLLKWAQYF.